This T cell receptor (beta chain) was profiled in a study of CD8 T cells in ankylosing spondylitis. Study results and caveats: Reports say disease-linked clones showed up significantly more in matched ankylosing spondylitis synovial fluid. Ankylosing spondylitis blood appeared to carry a characteristic TCR beta motif of roughly eight highly homologous variants. Certain motif variants had earlier appeared in reactive arthritis synovial fluid and blood.

In making TCR beta libraries, quantitative 5'-RACE with molecular barcodes was used. TCRdb re-called the 5' RACE reads through MiXCR, storing one row per CDR3 protein. The sample has a few hundred thousand distinct CDR3 sequences, about a sixth seen once; the top ten hold 0.85% to 1.3%. With respect to this clonotype: Its antigen is not known.

Sequenced sample: blood, either unsorted or a sorted T cell fraction (not recorded which). This TCR derives from a male donor with ankylosing spondylitis.

As DNA, the CDR3 is TGTGCCAGCAGTTTATCTCCCCTAGCGGGGGTTGAGACCCAGTACTTC. Translation: CASSLSPLAGVETQYF. This chain joins TRBV27 and TRBJ2-5; 10 bases match TRBD2. In germline, CDR1 is MNHEY, CDR2 SMNVEV (reference sequence). The CDR3 totals 16 residues. J lost 5 bases, V lost 0 bases, and 6 bases had no gene match.